Each of the 11 T cell receptor beta chains below was sequenced from the same sample in a study of cytomegalovirus exposure and HLA in healthy donors. 60 Vbeta and 13 Jbeta primers were used in PCR. This table comes from immunoSEQ multiplex PCR, and its TCRdb copy is limited to in-frame clones, with some not included. The sample contains 150,000 to 200,000 clones, 65% to 80% of which appear only once. The source material was PBMCs. The receptors stem from a woman aged 25 to 39 in good health and CMV-seropositive.

The J gene is TRBJ2-1, the V gene TRBV29-1; 10 bases are shared with TRBD2. V shed 7 bases and J 3 bases; nucleotides not matched to a gene: 3. CDR1 is SQVTM, CDR2 ANQGSEA, per germline. This CDR3 spans 13 amino acids. The CDR3 region has the DNA TGCAGCGCCGAGCGGGGGGGCTACAATGAGCAGTTCTTC. Amino acids: CSAERGGYNEQFF.

The chain joins TRBV2 to TRBJ2-2; a possible D gene is TRBD2 (6 bases). The CDR3 extends over 14 amino acids. CDR1 and CDR2 (germline): SNHLY, FYNNEI. V was cut by 3 bases and J by 4 bases, with 9 bases left in between. CDR3 sequence reads: CASSEGGATGELFF. The CDR3 DNA reads as TGTGCCAGCAGTGAGGGCGGGGCCACCGGGGAGCTGTTTTTT.

V usage is TRBV4-2 and J usage is TRBJ1-2, with a weak D call TRBD1 (5 bases). Germline CDR1 is LGHNA and CDR2 is YNFKEQ. There are 18 residues in the CDR3. The germline V and J ends were trimmed by 0 bases and 2 bases, with 19 bases remaining between them. This CDR3 is CASSQDVGQGGKNYGYTF. As DNA, the CDR3 is TGTGCCAGCAGCCAAGATGTGGGGCAGGGTGGGAAGAACTATGGCTACACCTTC.

Note on this clone: The junction differs from germline at one of its ends, possibly a read error. The chain links TRBV7-9 to TRBJ1-5; weak D call: TRBD1 (5 bases). CDR1 and CDR2 from the germline V gene are SEHNR and FQNEAQ (reference sequence). The CDR3 length is 14 residues. CDR3 loop: CSSSLAQGGQPQHF. The CDR3 bases are TGTTCCAGCAGCTTAGCGCAGGGTGGTCAGCCCCAGCATTTT. The whole variable domain, remainder taken from reference TRBV7-9 and TRBJ1-5, is DTGVSQNPRHKITKRGQNVTFRCDPISEHNRLYWYRQTLGQGPEFLTYFQNEAQLEKSRLLSDRFSAERPKGSFSTLEIQRTEQGDSAMYLCSSSLAQGGQPQHFGDGTRLSIL.

The chain uses TRBV11-2 and TRBJ2-3, with 9 bases identical to TRBD2. Trimming cost V 6 bases and J 0 bases; bases outside gene matches: 7. Germline values: CDR1 SGHAT, CDR2 FQNNGV. The CDR3 consists of 16 residues. The CDR3 DNA reads TGTGCCAGCAGGCCTCTAGCGGGGACGAGCACAGATACGCAGTATTTT. This translates into CASRPLAGTSTDTQYF.

The V call is TRBV1, the J call TRBJ2-1; the DNA was not compared with TRBD2, the D call given in the table. TRBV1 is listed as a pseudogene. The length of the CDR3 is 17 residues. For the CDR3, the DNA is TGCACCAGCAGCCAAGATTTCGGGGGGGGCCTCTACAATGAGCAGTTCTTC. Its protein is CTSSQDFGGGLYNEQFF.

This clone was counted only a few times. The CDR3 is CASSLGQGHYGYTF. The CDR3 nucleotides are TGTGCCAGCAGCCTCGGACAGGGTCACTATGGCTACACCTTC. The chain is built from TRBV6-1 and TRBJ1-2; 8 nucleotides match TRBD1. Germline V gives CDR1 MNHNS, CDR2 SASEGT. V lost 6 bases to trimming and J lost 3 bases; unmatched junction nucleotides: 6. The CDR3 totals 14 residues.

On this clone itself: At one boundary the junction diverges from the germline segment, which might be a read error. This rearrangement joins TRBV7-9 to TRBJ2-2, with 7 bases aligning to TRBD1. The V gene's germline CDR1 is SEHNR and CDR2 FQNEAQ (reference sequence). There are 15 residues in the CDR3. The CDR3 reads CSSSPKGARGGELFF. CDR3 sequence (DNA): TGTTCCAGCAGCCCGAAGGGGGCTCGCGGCGGGGAGCTGTTTTTT.

This chain links TRBV6-5 with TRBJ2-3; TRBD1 matches at 8 bases. The CDR3 runs 15 residues. Looked up from germline, CDR1 is MNHEY and CDR2 is SVGAGI. V trimming: 6 bases; J trimming: 4 bases; junction bases outside the gene matches: 9. CDR3 nucleotide sequence: TGTGCCAGCAGCAGCAGGGGGCGCATGCCAGATACGCAGTATTTT. Translation gives CASSSRGRMPDTQYF.

V is TRBV4-1 and J is TRBJ2-3, with 9 positions matching TRBD2. With 4 bases clipped from V and 0 bases from J, the junction kept 8 bases outside the gene matches. In germline, CDR1 is MGHRA, CDR2 YSYEKL. CDR3 length: 17 amino acids. In nucleotides, the CDR3 is TGCGCCAGCAGCCCTCTAGCGGGGAGGACTAGCACAGATACGCAGTATTTT. Translating gives CASSPLAGRTSTDTQYF.

Concerning this clone: At one of its ends the junction is not consistent with the germline gene, which may arise from a read error. The V and J genes are TRBV20-1 and TRBJ2-7, with 13 bases lining up with TRBD2. The germline gives CDR1 DFQATT, CDR2 SNEGSKA (reference sequence). This CDR3 is built from 9 residues. Here the CDR3 reads CRAGTSGDF. CDR3 in DNA: TGCAGAGCCGGGACTAGCGGGGACTTC.